The clone carrying this T cell receptor (beta chain) was picked up a small number of times. MiXCR, applied by TCRdb to the RT-PCR reads, yields one record per CDR3 protein. The sample has about 620,000 distinct CDR3 sequences, 12% seen once; the top ten hold around 9.6%. The data are from a study of response to subunit inactivated influenza vaccine. V was pared by 0 bases and J by 0 bases, with 8 bases between. This CDR3 spans 14 amino acids. Germline V gives CDR1 DFQATT, CDR2 SNEGSKA (reference sequence). The receptor was isolated from a man between 45 and 60 years old who received an inactivated influenza vaccine. The chain employs TRBV20-1 and TRBJ2-5; no clear D. Specimen: PBMCs from blood, collected on the day of vaccination. The chain's CDR3 is CSARDVYYQETQYF. The CDR3 nucleotides read TGCAGTGCTAGAGACGTGTACTACCAAGAGACCCAGTACTTC.